The T cell receptor (beta chain) described here comes from a study of T cell responses to AZD1222 COVID-19 vaccine. Overall study: Second doses that came at about 4 or about 12 weeks were put together. Study-wide points: After the peak T cell response, and only then, were repertoires sampled.

In germline, CDR1 is SGHAT, CDR2 FQNNGV. CDR3 length: 15 residues. Trimming removed 2 bases from V and 0 bases from J, with 10 bases in between. Using immunoSEQ multiplex PCR, the repertoire was profiled, and TCRdb retains in-frame clones only, with some absent. Seen here are around 120,000 clones, about nine tenths observed once, and the top ten hold roughly 4.2%. Comment on this clone: Its antigen is unknown.

The rearrangement uses TRBV11-2 and TRBJ1-1; D uncertain. This clonotype was sampled from an adult in good health. The source was peripheral blood, collected on day 0 of AZD1222 vaccination. The CDR3 reads CASSLRTALNTEAFF. CDR3 in DNA: TGTGCCAGCAGCTTACGAACAGCACTGAACACTGAAGCTTTCTTT.